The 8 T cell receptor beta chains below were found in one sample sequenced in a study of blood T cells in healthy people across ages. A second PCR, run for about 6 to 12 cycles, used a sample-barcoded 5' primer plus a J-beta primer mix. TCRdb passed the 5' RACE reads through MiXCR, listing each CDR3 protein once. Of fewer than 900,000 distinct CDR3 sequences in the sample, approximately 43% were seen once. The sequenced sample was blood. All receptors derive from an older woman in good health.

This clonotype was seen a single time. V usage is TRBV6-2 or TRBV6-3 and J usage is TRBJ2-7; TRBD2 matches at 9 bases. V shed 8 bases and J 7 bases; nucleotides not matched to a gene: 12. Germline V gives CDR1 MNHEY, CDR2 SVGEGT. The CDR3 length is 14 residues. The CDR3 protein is CASASGTSYNEQYF. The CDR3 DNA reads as TGTGCCAGCGCTAGCGGGACTTCCTACAATGAGCAGTACTTC.

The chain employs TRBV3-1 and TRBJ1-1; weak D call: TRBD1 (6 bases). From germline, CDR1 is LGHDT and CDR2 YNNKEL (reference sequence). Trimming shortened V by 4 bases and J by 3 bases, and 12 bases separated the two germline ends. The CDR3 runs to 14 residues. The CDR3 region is CASSPTGMYTEAFF. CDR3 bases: TGTGCCAGCAGCCCCACAGGGATGTACACTGAAGCTTTCTTT.

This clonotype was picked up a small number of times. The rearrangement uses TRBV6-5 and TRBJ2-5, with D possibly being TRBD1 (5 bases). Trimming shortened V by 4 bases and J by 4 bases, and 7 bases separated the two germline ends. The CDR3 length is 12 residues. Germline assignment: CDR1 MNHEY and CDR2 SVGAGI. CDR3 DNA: TGTGCCAGCAGTTGGCAGGGAGAGACCCAGTACTTC. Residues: CASSWQGETQYF.

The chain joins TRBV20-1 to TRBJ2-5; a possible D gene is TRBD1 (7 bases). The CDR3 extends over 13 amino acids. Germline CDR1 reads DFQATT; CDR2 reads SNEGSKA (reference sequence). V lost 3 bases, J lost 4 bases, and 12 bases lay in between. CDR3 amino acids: CSARPGGLETQYF. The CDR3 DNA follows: TGCAGTGCTAGGCCAGGGGGGTTAGAGACCCAGTACTTC.

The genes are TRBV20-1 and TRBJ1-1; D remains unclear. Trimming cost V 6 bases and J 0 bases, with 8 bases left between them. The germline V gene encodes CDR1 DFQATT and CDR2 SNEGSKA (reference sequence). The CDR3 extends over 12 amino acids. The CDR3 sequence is CSAWAVNTEAFF. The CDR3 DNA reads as TGCAGTGCATGGGCAGTGAACACTGAAGCTTTCTTT.

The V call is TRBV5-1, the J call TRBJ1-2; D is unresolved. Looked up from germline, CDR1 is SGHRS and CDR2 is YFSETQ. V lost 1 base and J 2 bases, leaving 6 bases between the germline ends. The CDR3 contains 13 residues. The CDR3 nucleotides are TGCGCCAGCAGCTTGTCGGCAAACTATGGCTACACCTTC. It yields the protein CASSLSANYGYTF.

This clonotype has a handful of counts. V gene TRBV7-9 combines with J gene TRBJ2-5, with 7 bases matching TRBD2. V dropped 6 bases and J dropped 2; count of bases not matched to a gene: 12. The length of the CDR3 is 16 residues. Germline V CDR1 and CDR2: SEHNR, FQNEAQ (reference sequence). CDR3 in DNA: TGTGCCAGCAGTTACCTGGGGGGGTGGACACAAGAGACCCAGTACTTC. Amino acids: CASSYLGGWTQETQYF. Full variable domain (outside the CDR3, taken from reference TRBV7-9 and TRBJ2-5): DTGVSQNPRHKITKRGQNVTFRCDPISEHNRLYWYRQTLGQGPEFLTYFQNEAQLEKSRLLSDRFSAERPKGSFSTLEIQRTEQGDSAMYLCASSYLGGWTQETQYFGPGTRLLVL.

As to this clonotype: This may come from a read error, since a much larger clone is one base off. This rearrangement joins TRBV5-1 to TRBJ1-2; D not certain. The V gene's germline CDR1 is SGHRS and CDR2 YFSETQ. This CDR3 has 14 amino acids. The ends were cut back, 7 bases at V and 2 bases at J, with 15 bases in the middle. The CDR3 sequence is CASALRDQNYGYTF. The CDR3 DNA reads TGCGCCAGCGCGCTACGGGATCAGAACTATGGCTACACCTTC.